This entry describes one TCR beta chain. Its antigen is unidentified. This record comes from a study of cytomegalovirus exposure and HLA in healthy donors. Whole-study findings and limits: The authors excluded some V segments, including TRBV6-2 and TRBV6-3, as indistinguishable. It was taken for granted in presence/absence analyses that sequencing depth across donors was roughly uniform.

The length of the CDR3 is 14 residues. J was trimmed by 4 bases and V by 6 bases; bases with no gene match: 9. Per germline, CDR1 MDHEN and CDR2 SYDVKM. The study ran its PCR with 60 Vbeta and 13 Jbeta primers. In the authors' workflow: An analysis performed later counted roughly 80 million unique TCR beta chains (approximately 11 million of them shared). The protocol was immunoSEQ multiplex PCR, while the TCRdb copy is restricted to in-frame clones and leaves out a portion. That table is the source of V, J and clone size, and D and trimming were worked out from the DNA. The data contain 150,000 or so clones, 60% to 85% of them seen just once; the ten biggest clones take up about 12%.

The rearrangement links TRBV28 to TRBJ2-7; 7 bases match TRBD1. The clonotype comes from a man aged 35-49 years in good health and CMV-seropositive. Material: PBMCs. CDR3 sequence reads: CASRSGTELYEQYF. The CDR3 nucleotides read TGTGCCAGCAGGTCCGGGACAGAATTATACGAGCAGTACTTC. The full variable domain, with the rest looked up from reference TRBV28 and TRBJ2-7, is DVKVTQSSRYLVKRTGEKVFLECVQDMDHENMFWYRQDPGLGLRLIYFSYDVKMKEKGDIPEGYSVSREKKERFSLILESASTNQTSMYLCASRSGTELYEQYFGPGTRLTVT.